This T cell receptor (beta chain) was documented in a study of T cells after yellow fever vaccination. This clonotype was found many times. MiXCR, applied by TCRdb to the 5' RACE reads, yields one record per CDR3 protein. Of 250,000 or so distinct CDR3 sequences listed, approximately 3.8% are singletons. This TCR was recovered from a man between 18 and 35 years old who received the YFV17D yellow fever vaccine. The sequences come from PBMCs, collected 15 days after the yellow fever booster vaccination.

In DNA form, the CDR3 reads TGTGCCAGCAGCCAAGATAATCGGCGGGGCACTGAAGCTTTCTTT. It translates to CASSQDNRRGTEAFF. This rearrangement joins TRBV4-2 to TRBJ1-1, with D uncertain. This CDR3 spans 15 amino acids. The V gene lost 0 bases and the J gene lost 4 bases, with 12 bases spanning the gap. Germline CDR1 is LGHNA and CDR2 is YNFKEQ.